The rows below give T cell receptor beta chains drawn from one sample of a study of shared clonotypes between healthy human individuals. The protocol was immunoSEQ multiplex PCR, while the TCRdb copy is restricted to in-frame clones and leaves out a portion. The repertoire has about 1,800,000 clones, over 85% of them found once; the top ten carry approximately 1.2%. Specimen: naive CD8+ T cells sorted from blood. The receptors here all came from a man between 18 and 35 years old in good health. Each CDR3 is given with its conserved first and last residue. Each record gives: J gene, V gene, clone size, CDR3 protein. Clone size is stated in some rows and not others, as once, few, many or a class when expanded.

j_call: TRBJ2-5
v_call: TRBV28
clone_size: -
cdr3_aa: CASSFPDIQETQYF

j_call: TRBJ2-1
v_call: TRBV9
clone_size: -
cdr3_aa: CASSVGILSYNEQFF

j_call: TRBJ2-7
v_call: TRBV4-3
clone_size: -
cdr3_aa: CASSQDTPHSGVNYEQYF

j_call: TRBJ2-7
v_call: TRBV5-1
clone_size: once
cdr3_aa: CASSPGLGLGEQYF

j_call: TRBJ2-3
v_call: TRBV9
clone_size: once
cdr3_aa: CASSGSTGLLSTDTQYF

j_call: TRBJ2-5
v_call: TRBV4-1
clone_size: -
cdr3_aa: CASSQEIQGSEGETQYF

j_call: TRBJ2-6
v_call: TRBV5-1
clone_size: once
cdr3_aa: CASLPGVTGDSGANVLTF

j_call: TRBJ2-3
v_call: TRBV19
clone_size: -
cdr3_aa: CASSIIPGDTQYF

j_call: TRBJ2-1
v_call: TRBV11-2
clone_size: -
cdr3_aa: CASSSYRDSYNEQFF

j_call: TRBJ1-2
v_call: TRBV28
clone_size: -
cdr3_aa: CASSFNTALNYGYTF

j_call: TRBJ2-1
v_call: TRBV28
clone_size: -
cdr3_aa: CASSLEWSSGNEQFF

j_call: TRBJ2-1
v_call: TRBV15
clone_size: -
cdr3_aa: CATTFGLVSEQFF

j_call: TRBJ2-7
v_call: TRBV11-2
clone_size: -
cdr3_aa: CASSLRTLTYEQYF

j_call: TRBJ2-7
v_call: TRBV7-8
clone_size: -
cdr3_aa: CASSRQGSYEQYF

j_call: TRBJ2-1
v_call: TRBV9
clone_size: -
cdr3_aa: CASSVERRAGRDGGLASYNEQFF

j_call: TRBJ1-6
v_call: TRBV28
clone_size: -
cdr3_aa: CASSWGQGLSNSPLHF

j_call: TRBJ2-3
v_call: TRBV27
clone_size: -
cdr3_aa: CASSLLGTSGTDTDTQYF

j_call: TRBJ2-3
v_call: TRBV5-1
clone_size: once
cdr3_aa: CASCEGRTDTQYF

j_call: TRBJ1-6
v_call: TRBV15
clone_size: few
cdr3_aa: CATSSLLEGSPLHF

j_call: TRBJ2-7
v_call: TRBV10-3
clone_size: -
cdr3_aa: CAISESAASGGVHEQYF

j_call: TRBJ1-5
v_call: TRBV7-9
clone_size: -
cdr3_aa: CASTPGQGSGSNQPQHF

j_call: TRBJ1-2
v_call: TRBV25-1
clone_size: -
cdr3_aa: CASGGGELDYGYTF

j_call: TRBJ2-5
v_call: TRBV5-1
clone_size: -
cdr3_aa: CASSLEAAGGETQYF

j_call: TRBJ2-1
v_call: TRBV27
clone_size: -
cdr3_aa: CASSLSLYNEQFF

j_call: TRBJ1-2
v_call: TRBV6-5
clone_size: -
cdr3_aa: CASKIDRGGGYTF

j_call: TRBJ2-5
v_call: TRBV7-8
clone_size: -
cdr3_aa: CASSLYGARYQETQYF

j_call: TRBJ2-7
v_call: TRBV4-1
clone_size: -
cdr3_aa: CASSRQGSYEQYF

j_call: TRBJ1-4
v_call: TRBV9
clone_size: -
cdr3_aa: CASSETGGLNEKLFF

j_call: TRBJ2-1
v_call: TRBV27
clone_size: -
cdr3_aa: CASSRTGPHSPQGHNEQFF

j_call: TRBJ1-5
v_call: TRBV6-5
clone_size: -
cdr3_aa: CASSSSGLQPQHF

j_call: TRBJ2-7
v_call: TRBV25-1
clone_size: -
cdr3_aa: CASSPGIYEQYF

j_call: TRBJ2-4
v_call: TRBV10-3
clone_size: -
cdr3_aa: CAISESLGTEHLAKNIQYF

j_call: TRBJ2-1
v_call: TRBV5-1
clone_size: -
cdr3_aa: CASSQYNEQFF

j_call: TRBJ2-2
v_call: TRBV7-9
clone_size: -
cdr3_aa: CASSWHPNTGELFF

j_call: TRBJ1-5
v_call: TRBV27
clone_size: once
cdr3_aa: CASSIDGTGPQHF

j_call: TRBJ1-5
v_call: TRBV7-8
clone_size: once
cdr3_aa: CASSVEGFQPQHF

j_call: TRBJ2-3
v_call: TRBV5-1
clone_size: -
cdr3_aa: CASSLMRIPSTDTQYF

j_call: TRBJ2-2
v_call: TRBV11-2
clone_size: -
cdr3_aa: CASSLNYSPGELFF

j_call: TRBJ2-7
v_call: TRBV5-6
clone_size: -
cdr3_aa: CASSHFGQGWHEQYF

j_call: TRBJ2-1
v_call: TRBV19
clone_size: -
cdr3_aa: CASSIQISNEQFF

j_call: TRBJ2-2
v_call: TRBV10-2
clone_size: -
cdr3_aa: CATTAASGAGELFF

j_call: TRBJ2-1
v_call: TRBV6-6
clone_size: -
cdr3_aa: CASSYSSQGAYNEQFF

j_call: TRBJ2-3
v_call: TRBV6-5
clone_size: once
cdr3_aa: CASSRTRADADTQYF

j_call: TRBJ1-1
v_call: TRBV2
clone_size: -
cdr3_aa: CASNTGGAGTEAFF

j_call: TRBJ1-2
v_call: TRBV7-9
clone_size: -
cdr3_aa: CASSFDSFYGYTF

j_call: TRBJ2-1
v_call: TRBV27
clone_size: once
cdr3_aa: CASSTRTGGLYNEQFF

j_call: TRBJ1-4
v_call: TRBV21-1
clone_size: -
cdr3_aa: CASSLTGRGPPNNEKLFF

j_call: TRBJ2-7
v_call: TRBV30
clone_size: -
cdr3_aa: CAWTGQGVIYEQYF

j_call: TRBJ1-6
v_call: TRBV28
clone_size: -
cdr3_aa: CASSFGTSNSPLHF

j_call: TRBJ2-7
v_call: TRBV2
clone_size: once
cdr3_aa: CASSESVAGDYEQYF

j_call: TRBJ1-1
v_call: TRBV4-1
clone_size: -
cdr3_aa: CASSQDGFEAFF

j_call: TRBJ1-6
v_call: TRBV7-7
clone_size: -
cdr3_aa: CASSLGTGDTLHF

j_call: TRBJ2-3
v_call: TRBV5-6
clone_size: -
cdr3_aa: CASSPGGLAGNTDTQYF

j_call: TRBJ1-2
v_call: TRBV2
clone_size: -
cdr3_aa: CASVTGFNYGYTF

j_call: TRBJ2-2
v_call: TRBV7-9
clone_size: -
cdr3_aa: CASSLGTNTGELFF